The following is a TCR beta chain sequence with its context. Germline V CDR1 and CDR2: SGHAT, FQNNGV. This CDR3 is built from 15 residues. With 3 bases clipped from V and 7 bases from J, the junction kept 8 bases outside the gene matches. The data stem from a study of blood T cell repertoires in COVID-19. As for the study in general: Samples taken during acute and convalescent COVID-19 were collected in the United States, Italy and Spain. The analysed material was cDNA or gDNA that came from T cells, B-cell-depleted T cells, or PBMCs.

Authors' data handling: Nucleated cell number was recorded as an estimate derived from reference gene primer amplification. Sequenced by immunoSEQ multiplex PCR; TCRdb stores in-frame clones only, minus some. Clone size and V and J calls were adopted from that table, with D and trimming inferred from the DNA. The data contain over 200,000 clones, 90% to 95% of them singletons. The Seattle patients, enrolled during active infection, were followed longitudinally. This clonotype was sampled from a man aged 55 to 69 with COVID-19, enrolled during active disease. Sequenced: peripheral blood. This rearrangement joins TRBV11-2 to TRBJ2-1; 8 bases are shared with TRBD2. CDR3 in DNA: TGTGCCAGCAGCTTTTTCGCGGGAGGTTCAAATGAGCAGTTCTTC. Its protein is CASSFFAGGSNEQFF.